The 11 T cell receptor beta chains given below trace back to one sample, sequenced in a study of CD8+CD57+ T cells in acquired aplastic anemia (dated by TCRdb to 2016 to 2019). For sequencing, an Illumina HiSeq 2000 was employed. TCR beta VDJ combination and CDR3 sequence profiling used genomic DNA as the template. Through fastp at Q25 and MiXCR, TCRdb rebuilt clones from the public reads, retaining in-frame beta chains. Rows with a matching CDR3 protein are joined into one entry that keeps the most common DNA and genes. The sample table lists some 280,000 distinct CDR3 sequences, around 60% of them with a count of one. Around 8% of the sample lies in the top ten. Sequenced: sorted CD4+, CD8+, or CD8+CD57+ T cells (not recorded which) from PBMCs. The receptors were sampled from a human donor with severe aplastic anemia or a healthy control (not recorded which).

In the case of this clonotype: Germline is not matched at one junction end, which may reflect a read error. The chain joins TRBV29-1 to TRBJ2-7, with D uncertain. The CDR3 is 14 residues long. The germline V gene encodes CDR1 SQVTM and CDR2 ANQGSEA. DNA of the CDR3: TGCAGCGTTACCCGGACCCCAAGCTCCTACGAGCGGTACTTC. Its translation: CSVTRTPSSYERYF.

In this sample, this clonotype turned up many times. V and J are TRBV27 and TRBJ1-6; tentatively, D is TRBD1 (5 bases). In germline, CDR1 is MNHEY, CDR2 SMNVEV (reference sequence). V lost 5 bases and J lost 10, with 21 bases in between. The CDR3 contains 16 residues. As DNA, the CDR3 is TGTGCCAGCAGTAAAGTAGGTCTTAGGGGCTTCTCACCCCTCCACTTT. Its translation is CASSKVGLRGFSPLHF.

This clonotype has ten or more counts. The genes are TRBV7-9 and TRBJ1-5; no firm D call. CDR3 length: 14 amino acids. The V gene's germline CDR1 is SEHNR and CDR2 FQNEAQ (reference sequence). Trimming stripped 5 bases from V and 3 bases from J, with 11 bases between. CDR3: CASSQDGFNQPQHF. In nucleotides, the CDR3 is TGTGCCAGCAGCCAAGACGGATTCAATCAGCCCCAGCATTTT.

The CDR3 loop is CASSSLTVTSSYEQYF. DNA of the CDR3: TGTGCCAGCAGCTCCCTGACAGTTACGAGCTCCTACGAGCAGTACTTC. The chain links TRBV7-2 to TRBJ2-7; tentative D call: TRBD1 (5 bases). The CDR3 length is 16 residues. Trimming stripped 4 bases from V and 0 bases from J, with 16 bases between. Germline loops: CDR1 SGHTA, CDR2 FQGNSA.

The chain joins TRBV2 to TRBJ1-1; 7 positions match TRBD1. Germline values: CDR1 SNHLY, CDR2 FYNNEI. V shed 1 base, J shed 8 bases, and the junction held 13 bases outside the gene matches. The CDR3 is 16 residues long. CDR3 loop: CASSEDSGVGGAEAFF. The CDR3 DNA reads TGTGCCAGCAGTGAAGACTCGGGCGTAGGGGGCGCGGAAGCTTTCTTT. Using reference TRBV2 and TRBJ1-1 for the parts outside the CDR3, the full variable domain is EPEVTQTPSHQVTQMGQEVILRCVPISNHLYFYWYRQILGQKVEFLVSFYNNEISEKSEIFDDQFSVERPDGSNFTLKIRSTKLEDSAMYFCASSEDSGVGGAEAFFGQGTRLTVV.

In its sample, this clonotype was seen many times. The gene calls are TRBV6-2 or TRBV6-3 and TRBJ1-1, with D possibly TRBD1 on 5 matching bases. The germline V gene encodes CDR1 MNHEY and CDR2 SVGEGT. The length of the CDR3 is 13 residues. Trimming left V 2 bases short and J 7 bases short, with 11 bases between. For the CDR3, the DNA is TGTGCCAGCAGTTACCGGGACGCGGGTGAAGCTTTCTTT. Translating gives CASSYRDAGEAFF.

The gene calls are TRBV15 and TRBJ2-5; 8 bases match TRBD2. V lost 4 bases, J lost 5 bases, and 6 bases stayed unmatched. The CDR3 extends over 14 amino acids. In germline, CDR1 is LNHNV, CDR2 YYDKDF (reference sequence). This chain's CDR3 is CATSTRTGGETQYF. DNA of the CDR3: TGTGCCACCAGCACCCGCACGGGGGGGGAGACCCAGTACTTC.

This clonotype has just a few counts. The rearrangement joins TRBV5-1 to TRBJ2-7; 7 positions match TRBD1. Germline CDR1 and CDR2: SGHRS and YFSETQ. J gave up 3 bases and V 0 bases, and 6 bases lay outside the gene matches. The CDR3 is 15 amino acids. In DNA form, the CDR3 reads TGCGCCAGCAGCTTGGCAGACAGGGATTACTACGAGCAGTACTTC. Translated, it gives CASSLADRDYYEQYF.

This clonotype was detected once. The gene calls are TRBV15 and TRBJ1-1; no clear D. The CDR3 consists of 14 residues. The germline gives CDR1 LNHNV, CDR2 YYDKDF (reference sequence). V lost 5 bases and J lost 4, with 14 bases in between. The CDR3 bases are TGTGCCACCAGCGCGCCGGGAACAAGCACTGAAGCTTTCTTT. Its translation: CATSAPGTSTEAFF.

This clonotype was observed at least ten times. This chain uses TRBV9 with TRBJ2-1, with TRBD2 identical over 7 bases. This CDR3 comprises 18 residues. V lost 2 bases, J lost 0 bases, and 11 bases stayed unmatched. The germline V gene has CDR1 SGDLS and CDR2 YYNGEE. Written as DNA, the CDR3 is TGTGCCAGCAGCGTCCAGCCCTTAGCGGGTAGCTCCTACAATGAGCAGTTCTTC. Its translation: CASSVQPLAGSSYNEQFF.

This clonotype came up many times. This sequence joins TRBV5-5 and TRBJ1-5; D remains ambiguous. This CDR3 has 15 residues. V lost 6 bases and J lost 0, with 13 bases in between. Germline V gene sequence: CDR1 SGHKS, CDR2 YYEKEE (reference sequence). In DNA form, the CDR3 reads TGTGCCAGCACCCCCGGCGTTGATAGCAATCAGCCCCAGCATTTT. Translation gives CASTPGVDSNQPQHF.